The clone carrying this T cell receptor beta chain was found a few times. The library attached unique molecular identifiers to individual cDNA molecules. TCRdb processed the RACE reads anew with MiXCR; each CDR3 protein has one entry. The sample includes around 34,000 distinct CDR3 sequences, more than 6% seen only once; the top ten take roughly 9.2%. This entry belongs to a study of human T cells and chemical hapten exposure. Germline loops: CDR1 MNHEY, CDR2 SVGAGI. Trimming cost V 3 bases and J 9 bases, with 15 bases left between them. The CDR3 length is 15 residues. Time point indicated: patch test 1, 2 weeks after DPC sensitization. Treatment reported: therapeutic diphenylcyclopropenone sensitization with weekly scalp DPC. Extraction yielded total RNA from whole blood (unfractionated).

This specimen consisted of whole blood, obtained in connection with sensitization to the hapten diphenylcyclopropenone (DPC). The rearrangement links TRBV6-5 to TRBJ1-6; TRBD1 might be the D (5 bases). The clonotype was recovered from a woman aged 25 to 39 with alopecia areata. Some clones in this sample may be carry-over from other donors' samples. CDR3 nucleotide sequence: TGTGCCAGCAGTTATGGGGCAGGGATTGGTTCACCCCTCCACTTT. It yields the protein CASSYGAGIGSPLHF.